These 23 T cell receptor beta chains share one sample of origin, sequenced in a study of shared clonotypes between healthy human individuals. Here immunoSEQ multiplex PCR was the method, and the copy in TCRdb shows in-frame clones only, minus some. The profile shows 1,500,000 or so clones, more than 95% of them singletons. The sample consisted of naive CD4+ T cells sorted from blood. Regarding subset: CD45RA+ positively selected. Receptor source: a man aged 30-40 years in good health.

CDR3: CASSGIGQGFDEQYF. DNA of the CDR3: TGTGCCAGCAGCGGAATTGGACAGGGTTTTGACGAGCAGTACTTC. This rearrangement joins TRBV9 to TRBJ2-7; 8 nucleotides agree with TRBD1. Germline V CDR1 and CDR2: SGDLS, YYNGEE. V gave up 3 bases and J gave up 5 bases; unmatched junction bases: 10. This CDR3 spans 15 amino acids.

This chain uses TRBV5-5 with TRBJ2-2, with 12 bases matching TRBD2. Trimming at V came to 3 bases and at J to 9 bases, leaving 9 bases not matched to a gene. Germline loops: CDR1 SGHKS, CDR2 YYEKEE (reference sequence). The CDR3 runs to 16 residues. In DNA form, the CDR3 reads TGTGCCAGCAGCTCGAGGGTGACTAGCGGGAGACGGGAGCTGTTTTTT. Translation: CASSSRVTSGRRELFF.

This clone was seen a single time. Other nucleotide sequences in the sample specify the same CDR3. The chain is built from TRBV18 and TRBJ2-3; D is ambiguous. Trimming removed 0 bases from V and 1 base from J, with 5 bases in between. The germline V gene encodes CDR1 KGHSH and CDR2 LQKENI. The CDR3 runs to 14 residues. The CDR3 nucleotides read TGTGCCAGCTCACCACCTGCTCGCACAGATACGCAGTATTTT. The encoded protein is CASSPPARTDTQYF.

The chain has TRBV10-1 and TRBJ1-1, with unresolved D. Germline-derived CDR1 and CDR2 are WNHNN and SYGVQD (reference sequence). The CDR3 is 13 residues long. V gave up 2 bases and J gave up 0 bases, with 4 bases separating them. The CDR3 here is CASSEGLNTEAFF. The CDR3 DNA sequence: TGCGCCAGCAGTGAGGGGTTGAACACTGAAGCTTTCTTT.

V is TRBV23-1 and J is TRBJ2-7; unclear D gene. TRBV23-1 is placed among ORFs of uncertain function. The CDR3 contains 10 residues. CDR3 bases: TGCGAGGGCCCTTATTACGAGCAGTACTTC. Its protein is CEGPYYEQYF.

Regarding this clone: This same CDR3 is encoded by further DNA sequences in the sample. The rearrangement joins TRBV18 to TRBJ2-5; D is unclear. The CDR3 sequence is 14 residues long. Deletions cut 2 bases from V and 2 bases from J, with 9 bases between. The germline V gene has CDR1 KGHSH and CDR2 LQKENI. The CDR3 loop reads CASSPSTVQETQYF. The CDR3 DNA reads TGTGCCAGCTCACCATCGACGGTTCAAGAGACCCAGTACTTC.

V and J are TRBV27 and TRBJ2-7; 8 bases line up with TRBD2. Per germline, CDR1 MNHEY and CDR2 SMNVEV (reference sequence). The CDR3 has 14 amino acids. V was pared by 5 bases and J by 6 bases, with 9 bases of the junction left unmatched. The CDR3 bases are TGTGCCAGCAGTAGTTCGGCGGGAGGTTCCGAGCAGTACTTC. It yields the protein CASSSSAGGSEQYF.

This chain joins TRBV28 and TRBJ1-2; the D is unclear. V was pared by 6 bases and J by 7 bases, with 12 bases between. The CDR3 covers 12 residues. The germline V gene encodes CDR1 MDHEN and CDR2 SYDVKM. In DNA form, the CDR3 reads TGTGCCAGCAGGCAGACGACATTTGGCTACACCTTC. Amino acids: CASRQTTFGYTF.

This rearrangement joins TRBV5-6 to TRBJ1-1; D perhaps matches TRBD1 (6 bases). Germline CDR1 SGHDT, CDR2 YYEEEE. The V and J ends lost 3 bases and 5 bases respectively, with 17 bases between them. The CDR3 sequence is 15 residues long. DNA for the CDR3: TGTGCCAGCAGCTCGGCTCCTCAGGGGAGGACTGAAGCTTTCTTT. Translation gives CASSSAPQGRTEAFF.

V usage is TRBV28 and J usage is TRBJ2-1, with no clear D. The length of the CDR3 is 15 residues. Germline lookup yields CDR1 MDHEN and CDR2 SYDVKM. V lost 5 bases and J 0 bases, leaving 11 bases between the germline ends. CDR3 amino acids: CASSTRQSSYNEQFF. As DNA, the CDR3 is TGTGCCAGCAGTACTCGTCAGAGCTCCTACAATGAGCAGTTCTTC. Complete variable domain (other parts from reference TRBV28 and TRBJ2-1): DVKVTQSSRYLVKRTGEKVFLECVQDMDHENMFWYRQDPGLGLRLIYFSYDVKMKEKGDIPEGYSVSREKKERFSLILESASTNQTSMYLCASSTRQSSYNEQFFGPGTRLTVL.

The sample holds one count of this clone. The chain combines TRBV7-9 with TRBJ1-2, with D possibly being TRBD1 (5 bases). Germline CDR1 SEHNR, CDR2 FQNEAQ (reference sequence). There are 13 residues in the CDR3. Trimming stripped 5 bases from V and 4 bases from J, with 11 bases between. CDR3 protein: CASSLGTSYGYTF. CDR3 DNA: TGTGCCAGCAGCCTCGGGACGAGCTATGGCTACACCTTC.

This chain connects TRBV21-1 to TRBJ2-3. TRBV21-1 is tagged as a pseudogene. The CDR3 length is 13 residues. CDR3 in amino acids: CASTSLCLDTQYF. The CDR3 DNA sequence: TGTGCCAGCACGTCTTTGTGCCTCGATACGCAGTATTTT.

The CDR3 is CASSLAGTSSPDTQYF. CDR3 coding DNA: TGTGCCAGCAGCTTAGCGGGTACTAGTAGCCCAGATACGCAGTATTTT. V is TRBV7-8 and J is TRBJ2-3; a weak D match, TRBD2 (5 bases). CDR3 length equals 16 residues. Germline V lookup: CDR1 SGHVS, CDR2 FQNEAQ. V shed 0 bases and J shed 4 bases, with 14 bases lying between them.

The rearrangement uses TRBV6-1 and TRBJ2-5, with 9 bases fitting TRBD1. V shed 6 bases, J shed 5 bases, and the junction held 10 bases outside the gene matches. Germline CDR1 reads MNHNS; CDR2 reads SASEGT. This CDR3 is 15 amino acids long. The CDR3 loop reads CASSSGQGGEETQYF. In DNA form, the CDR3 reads TGTGCCAGCAGCTCGGGACAGGGCGGGGAGGAGACCCAGTACTTC.

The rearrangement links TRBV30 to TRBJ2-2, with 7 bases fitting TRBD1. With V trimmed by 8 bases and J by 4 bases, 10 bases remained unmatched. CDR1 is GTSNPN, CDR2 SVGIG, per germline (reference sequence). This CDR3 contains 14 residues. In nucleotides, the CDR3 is TGTGCCATTAAACCGGGACAGTTCACCGGGGAGCTGTTTTTT. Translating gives CAIKPGQFTGELFF.

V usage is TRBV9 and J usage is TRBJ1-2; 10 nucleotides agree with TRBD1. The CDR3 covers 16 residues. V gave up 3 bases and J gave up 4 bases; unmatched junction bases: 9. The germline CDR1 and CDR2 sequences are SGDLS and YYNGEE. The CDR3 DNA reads TGTGCCAGCAGCGCTCAGACAGGGGGCGCTGGCTATGGCTACACCTTC. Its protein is CASSAQTGGAGYGYTF. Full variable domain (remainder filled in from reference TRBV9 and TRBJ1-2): DSGVTQTPKHLITATGQRVTLRCSPRSGDLSVYWYQQSLDQGLQFLIQYYNGEERAKGNILERFSAQQFPDLHSELNLSSLELGDSALYFCASSAQTGGAGYGYTFGSGTRLTVV.

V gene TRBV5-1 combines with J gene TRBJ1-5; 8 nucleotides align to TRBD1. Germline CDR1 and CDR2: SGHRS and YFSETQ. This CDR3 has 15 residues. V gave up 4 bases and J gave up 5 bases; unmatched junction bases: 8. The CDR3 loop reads CASSPDRAWDQPQHF. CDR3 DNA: TGCGCCAGCAGCCCGGACAGGGCATGGGATCAGCCCCAGCATTTT.

This chain's CDR3 is CASSLIPTSGMGYEQYF. CDR3 coding DNA: TGCGCCAGCAGCTTGATCCCTACTAGCGGGATGGGTTACGAGCAGTACTTC. J is TRBJ2-7 and V is TRBV5-1; 10 nucleotides match TRBD2. CDR1 is SGHRS and CDR2 is YFSETQ in the germline V gene. Trimming took 1 base from V and 4 from J; bases not matched to a gene: 11. The CDR3 runs to 17 residues.

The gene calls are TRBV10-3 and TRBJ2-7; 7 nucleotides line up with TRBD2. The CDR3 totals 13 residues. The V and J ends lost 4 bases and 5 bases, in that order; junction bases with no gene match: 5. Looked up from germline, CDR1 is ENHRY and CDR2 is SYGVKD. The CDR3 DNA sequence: TGTGCCATCAGTGTGGGGGGAGGGCACGAGCAGTACTTC. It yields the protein CAISVGGGHEQYF.

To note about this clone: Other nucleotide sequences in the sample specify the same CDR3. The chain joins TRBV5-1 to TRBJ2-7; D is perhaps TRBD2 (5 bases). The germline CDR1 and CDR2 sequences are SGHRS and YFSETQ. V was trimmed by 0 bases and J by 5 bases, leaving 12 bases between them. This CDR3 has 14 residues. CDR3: CASSLGTAGDEQYF. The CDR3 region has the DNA TGCGCCAGCAGCTTGGGAACCGCGGGCGACGAGCAGTACTTC. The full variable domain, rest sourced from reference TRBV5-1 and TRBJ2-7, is KAGVTQTPRYLIKTRGQQVTLSCSPISGHRSVSWYQQTPGQGLQFLFEYFSETQRNKGNFPGRFSGRQFSNSRSEMNVSTLELGDSALYLCASSLGTAGDEQYFGPGTRLTVT.

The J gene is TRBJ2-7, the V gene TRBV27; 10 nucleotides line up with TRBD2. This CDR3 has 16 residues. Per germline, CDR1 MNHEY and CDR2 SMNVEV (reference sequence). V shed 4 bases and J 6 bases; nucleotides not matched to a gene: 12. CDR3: CASSSPAGGPVREQYF. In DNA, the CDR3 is TGTGCCAGCAGTTCCCCAGCGGGAGGGCCGGTTCGCGAGCAGTACTTC.

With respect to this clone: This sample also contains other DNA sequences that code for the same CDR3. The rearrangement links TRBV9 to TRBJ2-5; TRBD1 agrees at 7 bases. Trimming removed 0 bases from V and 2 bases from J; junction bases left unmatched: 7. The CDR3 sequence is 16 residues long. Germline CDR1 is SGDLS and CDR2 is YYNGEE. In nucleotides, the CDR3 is TGTGCCAGCAGCGTAGCGACAGGGCTTGGGCAAGAGACCCAGTACTTC. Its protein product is CASSVATGLGQETQYF.

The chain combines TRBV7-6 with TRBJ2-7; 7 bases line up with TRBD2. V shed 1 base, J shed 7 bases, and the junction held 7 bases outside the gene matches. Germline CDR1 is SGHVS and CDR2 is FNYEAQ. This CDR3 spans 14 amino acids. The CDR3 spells CASSLDPAGVEQYF. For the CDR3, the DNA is TGTGCCAGCAGCTTAGACCCTGCGGGGGTTGAGCAGTACTTC.